This T cell receptor beta chain was retrieved from a study of blood T cell repertoires in COVID-19. Overall study: PBMCs, B-cell-depleted T cells, or T cells were the source of the cDNA or gDNA that made up the material.

Per the germline V gene, CDR1 is SGHRS and CDR2 is YFSETQ. V was cut by 4 bases and J by 4 bases, with 12 bases left in between. This CDR3 spans 13 amino acids. In the authors' workflow: Amplification of reference gene primers provided the estimated nucleated cell counts. Profiled with immunoSEQ multiplex PCR; TCRdb holds only in-frame clones, not every one. V and J calls and clone size come straight from that table; D and trimming were deduced from the DNA. The table includes about 99,000 clones, about 87% detected once. The material sequenced was peripheral blood. The chain joins TRBV5-1 to TRBJ2-7, with D possibly being TRBD2 (5 bases). The receptor's source is a man aged 45-60 years with acute or convalescent COVID-19. The CDR3 DNA reads as TGCGCCAGCAGCCAAGGGAGTGGGTACGAGCAGTACTTC. It specifies CASSQGSGYEQYF.